This T cell receptor (beta chain) is drawn from a study of T-cell reconstitution after alpha-beta-depleted transplantation in children. This CDR3 is 17 amino acids long. The V segment lost 3 bases and the J segment 2 bases; nucleotides outside the gene matches: 8. Looked up from germline, CDR1 is KGHDR and CDR2 is SFDVKD. General study findings and limits: At the one-year point after transplant, T-cell counts and TCRbeta diversity were found to come mostly from T cells that had been newly produced.

This clonotype was counted at least ten times. Its antigen remains unknown. The TCRbeta library was prepared with unique molecular identifiers. Via MiXCR, TCRdb re-called the PCR reads, giving one row per CDR3 protein. The table records 200,000 or so distinct CDR3 sequences, 5% to 7.5% of them present only once. This sequence originates from a girl in the first two years of life with combined immunodeficiency, due to receive a stem cell transplant. The sample consisted of PBMCs, taken before TCRalphabeta/CD19-depleted stem cell transplant. The J gene is TRBJ2-3, the V gene TRBV24-1; TRBD2 aligns across 9 bases. The CDR3 bases are TGTGCCACCAGTGATCAACCTAGCGGGGATCCCACAGATACGCAGTATTTT. Protein sequence: CATSDQPSGDPTDTQYF.